A selection of T cell receptor beta chains follows, all from one sample in a study of T cells in Graves' hyperthyroidism and ophthalmopathy. TCRdb re-analysed the multiplex PCR reads in MiXCR, keeping a single row per CDR3 protein. This sample carries approximately 300,000 distinct CDR3 sequences, around 19% of them seen once, and the ten largest clones take under 45%. Sequenced material: blood. The receptors were sampled from a man aged 45-65 years with Graves' ophthalmopathy. CDR3s include the opening cysteine and the closing phenylalanine or tryptophan. The D gene is left open where the match is weak. The size entry is marked missing in some rows and otherwise reads once, few, many or a size class.

V,J,D,size,DNA,CDR3
TRBV12-3/TRBV12-4,TRBJ1-6,.,many,TGTGCCAGCAGTCCGGACAGCCGGGTTAATTCACCCCTCCACTTT,CASSPDSRVNSPLHF
TRBV10-3,TRBJ2-7,.,many,TGTGCCATCAGTAGGGGCGCTTCCGACCAGTACTTC,CAISRGASDQYF
TRBV10-3,TRBJ2-2,TRBD1,.,TGTGCCATCAGTGACCCGGGACAGGGCTCCGGGGAGCTGTTTTTT,CAISDPGQGSGELFF
TRBV12-3/TRBV12-4,TRBJ1-5,TRBD1,many,TGTGCCAGCAGGGCCGGGACAGGCCCTAATCAGCCCCAGCATTTT,CASRAGTGPNQPQHF
TRBV5-1,TRBJ2-5,TRBD1,many,TGTGCCAGCAGTCCCGGGACAGCGCAAGAGACCCAGTACTTC,CASSPGTAQETQYF
TRBV28,TRBJ2-3,.,many,TGTGCCAGCAGTGGGCAAACAGATACGCAGTATTTT,CASSGQTDTQYF
TRBV6-1,TRBJ2-7,.,many,TGTGCCAGCAGCCCTACCCCCTTCTCCTACGAGCAGTACTTC,CASSPTPFSYEQYF
TRBV5-1,TRBJ2-3,.,many,TGCGCCAGCAGCTTGGCCGGGTCTTGGGCGTCCCTCGGAGATACGCAGTATTTT,CASSLAGSWASLGDTQYF
TRBV6-1,TRBJ2-2,TRBD2,few,TGTGCCAGCAGTGAACTAGCGGGAGGGCCCGGGGAGCTGTTTTTT,CASSELAGGPGELFF
TRBV11-2,TRBJ2-5,TRBD2,.,TGTGCCAGCACCACATCCGTCCAGCGGGAGGGCCGGCGAGAGACCCAGTACTTC,CASTTSVQREGRRETQYF
TRBV5-1,TRBJ2-3,TRBD2,many,TGCGCCAGCAGCTTGGATCCTAGCGGAAGCACAGATACGCAGTATTTT,CASSLDPSGSTDTQYF
TRBV3-1,TRBJ2-2,TRBD2,few,TGTGCCAGCAGCCTAAGTGCTAGCGGGACCCGGGAGCTGTTTTTT,CASSLSASGTRELFF
TRBV18,TRBJ1-4,.,many,TGTGCCAGCTCACCTGCGGGATCTGAAAAACTGTTTTTT,CASSPAGSEKLFF
TRBV9,TRBJ2-1,.,few,TGTGCCAGCAGCGTAGCTACTGGGGGGGCGGGCGAGCAGTTCTTC,CASSVATGGAGEQFF
TRBV20-1,TRBJ2-1,TRBD1,.,TGCAGTGCTGCAGCCCGGGACAGGGGGTGGGGTAAGCAGTTCTTC,CSAAARDRGWGKQFF
TRBV28,TRBJ1-2,.,many,TGTGCCAGCAGTGTGATGGGGGCGCGTGGCTACACCTTC,CASSVMGARGYTF
TRBV28,TRBJ2-5,.,many,TGTGCCAGCAGTTTGCAGGGGCGTAAAGAGACCCAGTACTTC,CASSLQGRKETQYF
TRBV18,TRBJ1-1,TRBD1,many,TGTGCCAGCTCACCGAGGACAGGGGCGAACACTGAAGCTTTCTTT,CASSPRTGANTEAFF
TRBV7-8,TRBJ2-5,TRBD1,many,TGTGCCAGCAGCTCGATAGGACAGGGGACAGAGACCCAGTACTTC,CASSSIGQGTETQYF
TRBV14,TRBJ2-7,TRBD1,many,TGTGCCAGCAGCCGGAGGGACAGGGGCCGACTACGTGAGCAGTACTTC,CASSRRDRGRLREQYF
TRBV10-3,TRBJ2-1,.,.,TGTGCCGTACGAAGGGAACAGTCCCCCAATGAGCAGTTCTTC,CAVRREQSPNEQFF
TRBV18,TRBJ2-7,.,many,TGTGCCAGCTCACCAGTGATCGGAGGGTCCTACGAGCAGTACTTC,CASSPVIGGSYEQYF
TRBV18,TRBJ1-2,.,many,TGTGCCAGCTCACCGAGAGAGTTGCTAAATGGCTACACCTTC,CASSPRELLNGYTF
TRBV19,TRBJ1-5,TRBD1,few,TGTGCCAGTAGTCCCCGCAGGGGGCTCCGCAATCAGCCCCAGCATTTT,CASSPRRGLRNQPQHF
TRBV12-3/TRBV12-4,TRBJ2-5,TRBD1,many,TGTGCCAGCAGTTCGTGGACAGGGTCGGGCGAGACCCAGTACTTC,CASSSWTGSGETQYF
TRBV24-1,TRBJ2-7,.,many,TGTGCCACCAGTGAATCACCGAACCCTGAAGACTACGAGCAGTACTTC,CATSESPNPEDYEQYF
TRBV7-9,TRBJ2-7,.,many,TGTGCCAGCGGCCGCAGGGGAACCCTATTCGAGCAGTACTTC,CASGRRGTLFEQYF
TRBV25-1,TRBJ1-1,TRBD1,few,TGTGCCAGCAGTGTATCTCCCTTTCAGGGGGGGAACACTGAAGCTTTCTTT,CASSVSPFQGGNTEAFF
TRBV5-6,TRBJ1-1,.,many,TGTGCCAGCAGCTCCGGAATTAACACTGAAGCTTTCTTT,CASSSGINTEAFF
TRBV6-1,TRBJ2-7,TRBD2,many,TGTGCCAGCAGTGCCAGGACTAGCGGGAGGACCCCCCCACAGTACGAGCAGTACTTC,CASSARTSGRTPPQYEQYF
TRBV20-1,TRBJ2-7,TRBD1,many,TGCAGTGCTAGCCGGGACAGCGCCTACGAGCAGTACTTC,CSASRDSAYEQYF
TRBV9,TRBJ1-1,.,.,TGTGCCAGCGGCCCTGGGGGATGGACTGAAGCTTTCTTT,CASGPGGWTEAFF
TRBV4-1,TRBJ2-7,.,few,TGCGCCAGCAGCCAAGCGGGGGTGCGGGAGCAGTACTTC,CASSQAGVREQYF
TRBV30,TRBJ2-7,TRBD2,many,TGTGCCTGGAGCCGGGGGGGGCTGTACGAGCAGTACTTC,CAWSRGGLYEQYF
TRBV2,TRBJ2-7,.,many,TGTGCCAGCAGTGTTCCGAACAGGGACGTGAACGAGCAGTACTTC,CASSVPNRDVNEQYF
TRBV10-3,TRBJ1-5,.,many,TGTGCCATCAGTGAAGGCGAAAGATGGCCCCAGCATTTT,CAISEGERWPQHF
TRBV2,TRBJ2-3,TRBD2,many,TGTGCCAGCAGTACAAGACTAGCGGGAGGTCCTATGGAAGATACGCAGTATTTT,CASSTRLAGGPMEDTQYF
TRBV12-3/TRBV12-4,TRBJ2-2,TRBD1,.,TGTGCCAGCAGCCCGCCAGGGCAGGGGGCCGGGGAGCTGTTTTTT,CASSPPGQGAGELFF
TRBV6-1,TRBJ2-2,TRBD1,.,TGTGCCAGCAGTGGGCAACCGGGACAGCGAGGCACCGGGGAGCTGTTTTTT,CASSGQPGQRGTGELFF
TRBV7-3,TRBJ2-2,.,few,TGTGCCAGCAGCTCCCAAATCGGGTTGAACACCGGGGAGCTGTTTTTT,CASSSQIGLNTGELFF
TRBV28,TRBJ2-1,TRBD2,many,TGTGCCAGCAGCCCGGGACCGACTAGCGGGAGGGCCTATGAGCAGTTCTTC,CASSPGPTSGRAYEQFF
TRBV11-2,TRBJ2-4,TRBD2,many,TGTGCCAGCAGCGTAGGCCTAGCGGGCCAAAACCTCAAAAACATTCAGTACTTC,CASSVGLAGQNLKNIQYF
TRBV12-3/TRBV12-4,TRBJ1-2,TRBD1,.,TGTGCCAGCAGTTTAGCCGGGACAGGCTATGGCTACACCTTC,CASSLAGTGYGYTF
TRBV11-1,TRBJ2-2,TRBD1,many,TGTGCCAGCAGCCCCGGGGGACAGGGAGAGGACACCGGGGAGCTGTTTTTT,CASSPGGQGEDTGELFF
TRBV27,TRBJ2-2,TRBD2,.,TGTGCCAGCAGTTTATCGCCGGTAGCGGGCTACACCGGGGAGCTGTTTTTT,CASSLSPVAGYTGELFF
TRBV12-3/TRBV12-4,TRBJ2-1,.,few,TGTGCCAGCAGCCAGGACCCGCCTAGCTCCTACAATGAGCAGTTCTTC,CASSQDPPSSYNEQFF
TRBV19,TRBJ2-7,.,.,TGTGCCAGTGCAACGGGCCTCTCCTACGAGCAGTACTTC,CASATGLSYEQYF
TRBV24-1,TRBJ2-2,TRBD1,few,TGTGCCACCAGGGGACAGGGGAGTGCCGGGGAGCTGTTTTTT,CATRGQGSAGELFF
TRBV10-3,TRBJ2-7,TRBD1,.,TGTGCCATCACCCCGGGACAGGTCTACGAGCAGTACTTC,CAITPGQVYEQYF
TRBV18,TRBJ1-2,.,many,TGTGCCAGCTCACCACTCACAGGCGGAAACAACTATGGCTACACCTTC,CASSPLTGGNNYGYTF
TRBV30,TRBJ1-2,TRBD1,many,TGTGCCTGGACGAAACAGGGGACGGGATCTAACTATGGCTACACCTTC,CAWTKQGTGSNYGYTF
TRBV20-1,TRBJ1-2,.,.,TGCAGTGCTGGAAGGGGACAACCAAGGGATTATGGCTACACCTTC,CSAGRGQPRDYGYTF
TRBV28,TRBJ1-5,TRBD1,many,TGTGCCAGCAGTCTCCTGGGACAGGGATATAGCAATCAGCCCCAGCATTTT,CASSLLGQGYSNQPQHF
TRBV6-1,TRBJ1-1,.,few,TGTGCCAGCAGTGCTGAGGGGGGGTATGAAGCTTTCTTT,CASSAEGGYEAFF
TRBV7-9,TRBJ1-1,.,.,TGTGCCAGCAGCTTAGCAACTGGAGGGAACACTGAAGCTTTCTTT,CASSLATGGNTEAFF
TRBV3-1,TRBJ2-3,.,.,TGTGCCAGCGGCCAAGATAATACGGGAGCCCCAGATACGCAGTATTTT,CASGQDNTGAPDTQYF
TRBV28,TRBJ1-3,.,few,TGTGCCAGCAGTTTAAATTACCCAGGGACTGGAAACACCATATATTTT,CASSLNYPGTGNTIYF
TRBV5-1,TRBJ2-7,.,many,TGCGCCAGCAGCTTGGCGGTAGGGTCCTACGAGCAGTACTTC,CASSLAVGSYEQYF
TRBV2,TRBJ2-2,.,many,TGTGCCAGCAGCGAAACCGAGCGGGCGTCCGGGGAGCTGTTTTTT,CASSETERASGELFF
TRBV28,TRBJ2-7,TRBD1,many,TGTGCCAGCAGTTTAGGGGACAGGGCCTCCTACGAGCAGTACTTC,CASSLGDRASYEQYF